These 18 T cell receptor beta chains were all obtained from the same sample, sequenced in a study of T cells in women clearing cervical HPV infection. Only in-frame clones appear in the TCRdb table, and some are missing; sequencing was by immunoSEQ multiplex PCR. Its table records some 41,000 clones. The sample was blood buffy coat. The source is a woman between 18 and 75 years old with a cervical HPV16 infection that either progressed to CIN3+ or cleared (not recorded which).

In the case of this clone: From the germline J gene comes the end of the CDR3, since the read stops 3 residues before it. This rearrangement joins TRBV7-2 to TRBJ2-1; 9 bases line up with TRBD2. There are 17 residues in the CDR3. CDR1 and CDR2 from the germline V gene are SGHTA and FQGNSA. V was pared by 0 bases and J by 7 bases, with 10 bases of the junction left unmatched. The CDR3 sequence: CASSLAASGIGANEQFF. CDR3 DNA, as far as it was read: TGTGCCAGCAGCTTAGCGGCTAGCGGGATTGGGGCGAATGAG.

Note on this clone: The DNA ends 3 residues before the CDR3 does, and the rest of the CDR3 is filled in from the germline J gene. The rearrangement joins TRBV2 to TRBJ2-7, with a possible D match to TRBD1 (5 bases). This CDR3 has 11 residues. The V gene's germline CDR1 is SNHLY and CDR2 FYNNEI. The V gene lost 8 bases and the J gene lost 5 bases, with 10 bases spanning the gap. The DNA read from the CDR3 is TGTGCCAGCGGGGCCAATAACGAG. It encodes CASGANNE. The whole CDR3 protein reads CASGANNEQYF.

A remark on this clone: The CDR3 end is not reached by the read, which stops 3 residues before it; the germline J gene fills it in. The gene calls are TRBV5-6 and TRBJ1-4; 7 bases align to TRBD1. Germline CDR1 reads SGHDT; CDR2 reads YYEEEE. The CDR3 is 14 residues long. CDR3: CASSSWTGGSPLFF. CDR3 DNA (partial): TGTGCCAGCAGCTCCTGGACAGGAGGTTCACCA.

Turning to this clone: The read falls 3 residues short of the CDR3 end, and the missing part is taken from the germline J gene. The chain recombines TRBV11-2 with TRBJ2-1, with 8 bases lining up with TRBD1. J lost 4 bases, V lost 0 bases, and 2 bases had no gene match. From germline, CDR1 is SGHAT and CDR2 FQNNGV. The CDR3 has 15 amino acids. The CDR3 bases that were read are TGTGCCAGCAGCTTAGATCAGGGGGCGTACAATGAG. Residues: CASSLDQGAYNE. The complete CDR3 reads CASSLDQGAYNEQFF. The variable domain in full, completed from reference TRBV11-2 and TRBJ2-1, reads EAGVAQSPRYKIIEKRQSVAFWCNPISGHATLYWYQQILGQGPKLLIQFQNNGVVDDSQLPKDRFSAERLKGVDSTLKIQPAKLEDSAVYLCASSLDQGAYNEQFFGPGTRLTVL.

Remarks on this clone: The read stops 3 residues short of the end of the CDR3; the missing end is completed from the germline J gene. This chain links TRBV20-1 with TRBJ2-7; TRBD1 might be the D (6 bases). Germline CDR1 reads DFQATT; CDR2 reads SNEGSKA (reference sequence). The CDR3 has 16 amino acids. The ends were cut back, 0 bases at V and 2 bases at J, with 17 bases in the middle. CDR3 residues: CSARDSWTASPYEQYF. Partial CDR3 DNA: TGCAGTGCTAGAGATTCCTGGACAGCGAGCCCCTACGAG.

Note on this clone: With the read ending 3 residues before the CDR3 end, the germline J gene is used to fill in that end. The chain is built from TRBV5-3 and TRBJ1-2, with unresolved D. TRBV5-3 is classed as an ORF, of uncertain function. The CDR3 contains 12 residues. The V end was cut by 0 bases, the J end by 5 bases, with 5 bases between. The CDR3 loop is CARSLEAYGYTF. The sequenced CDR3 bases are TGTGCCAGAAGCTTGGAAGCTTATGGC.

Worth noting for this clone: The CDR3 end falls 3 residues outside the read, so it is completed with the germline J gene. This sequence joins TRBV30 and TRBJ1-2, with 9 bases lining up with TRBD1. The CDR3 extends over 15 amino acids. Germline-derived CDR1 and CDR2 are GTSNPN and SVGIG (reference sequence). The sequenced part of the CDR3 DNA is TGTGCCTGGAGTGCAGGACAGGGGAATCAGGGTGAC. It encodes CAWSAGQGNQGD. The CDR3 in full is CAWSAGQGNQGDYTF.

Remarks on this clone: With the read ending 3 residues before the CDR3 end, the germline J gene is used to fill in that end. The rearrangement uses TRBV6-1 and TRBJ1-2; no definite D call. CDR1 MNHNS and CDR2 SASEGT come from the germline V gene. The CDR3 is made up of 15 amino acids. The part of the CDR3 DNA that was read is TGTGCCAGCAGTGAGCCCTCTTCCAACTACAATGAC. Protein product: CASSEPSSNYND. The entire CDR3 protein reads CASSEPSSNYNDYTF.

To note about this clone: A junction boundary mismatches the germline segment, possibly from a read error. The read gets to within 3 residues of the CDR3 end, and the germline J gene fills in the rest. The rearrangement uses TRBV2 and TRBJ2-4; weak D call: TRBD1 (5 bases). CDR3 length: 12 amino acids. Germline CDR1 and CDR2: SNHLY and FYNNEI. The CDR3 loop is CASREARGGQYF. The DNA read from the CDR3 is TGTGCCAGCAGGGAAGCAAGGGGTGGT.

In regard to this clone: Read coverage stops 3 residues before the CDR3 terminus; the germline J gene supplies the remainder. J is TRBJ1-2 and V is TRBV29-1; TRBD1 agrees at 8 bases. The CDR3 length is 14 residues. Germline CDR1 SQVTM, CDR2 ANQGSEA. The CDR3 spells CSVAQGAVTDTYTF. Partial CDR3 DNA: TGCAGCGTTGCCCAGGGGGCGGTCACAGATACC. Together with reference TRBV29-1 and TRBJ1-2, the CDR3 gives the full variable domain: SAVISQKPSRDICQRGTSLTIQCQVDSQVTMMFWYRQQPGQSLTLIATANQGSEATYESGFVIDKFPISRPNLTFSTLTVSNMSPEDSSIYLCSVAQGAVTDTYTFGSGTRLTVV.

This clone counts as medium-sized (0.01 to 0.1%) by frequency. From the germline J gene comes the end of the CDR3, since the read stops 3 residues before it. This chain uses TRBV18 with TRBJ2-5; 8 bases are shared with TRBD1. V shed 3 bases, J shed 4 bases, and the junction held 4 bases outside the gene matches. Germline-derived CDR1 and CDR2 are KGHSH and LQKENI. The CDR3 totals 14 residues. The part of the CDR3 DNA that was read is TGTGCCAGCTCACCGGGAACAGGGGGAGAGACC. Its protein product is CASSPGTGGET. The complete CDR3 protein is CASSPGTGGETQYF.

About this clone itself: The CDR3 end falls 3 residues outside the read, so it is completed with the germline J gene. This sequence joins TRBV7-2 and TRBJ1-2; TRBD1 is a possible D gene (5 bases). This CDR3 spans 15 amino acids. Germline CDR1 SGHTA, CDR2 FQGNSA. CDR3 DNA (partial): TGTGCCAGCAGCCCCCCTAGCGGGATAAGGGGTGAC. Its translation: CASSPPSGIRGD. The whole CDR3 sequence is CASSPPSGIRGDYTF.

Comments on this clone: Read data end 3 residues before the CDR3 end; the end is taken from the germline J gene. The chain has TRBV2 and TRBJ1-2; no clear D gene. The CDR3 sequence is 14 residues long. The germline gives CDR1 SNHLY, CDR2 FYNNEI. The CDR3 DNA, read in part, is TGTGCCAGCAAAAACGGGTTATCGCAGAGCGAC. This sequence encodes CASKNGLSQSD. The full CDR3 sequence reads CASKNGLSQSDYTF.

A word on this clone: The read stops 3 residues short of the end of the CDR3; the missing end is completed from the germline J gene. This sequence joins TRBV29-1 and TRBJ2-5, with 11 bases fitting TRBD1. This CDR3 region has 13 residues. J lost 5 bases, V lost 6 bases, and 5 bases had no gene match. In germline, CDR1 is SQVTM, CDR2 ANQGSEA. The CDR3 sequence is CSVLRDRGETQYF. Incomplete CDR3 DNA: TGCAGCGTCCTTCGGGACAGGGGGGAGACC.

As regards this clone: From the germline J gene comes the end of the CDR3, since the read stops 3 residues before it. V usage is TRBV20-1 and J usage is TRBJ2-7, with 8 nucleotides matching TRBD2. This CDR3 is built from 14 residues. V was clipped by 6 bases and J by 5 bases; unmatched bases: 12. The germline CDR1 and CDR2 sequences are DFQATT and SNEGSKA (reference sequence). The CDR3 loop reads CSAVVGTSANEQYF. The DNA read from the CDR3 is TGCAGTGCCGTCGTAGGGACTAGTGCTAACGAG.

CDR3 loop: CASSRQEYSPLFF. The CDR3 bases that were read are TGTGCCAGCAGCCGACAGGAATATTCACCA. This chain connects TRBV6-2 or TRBV6-3 to TRBJ1-4; a possible D gene is TRBD1 (6 bases). The read terminates 3 residues before the CDR3 end, so the remaining end is supplied by the germline J gene. Germline V lookup: CDR1 MNHEY, CDR2 SVGEGT. The CDR3 spans 13 residues.

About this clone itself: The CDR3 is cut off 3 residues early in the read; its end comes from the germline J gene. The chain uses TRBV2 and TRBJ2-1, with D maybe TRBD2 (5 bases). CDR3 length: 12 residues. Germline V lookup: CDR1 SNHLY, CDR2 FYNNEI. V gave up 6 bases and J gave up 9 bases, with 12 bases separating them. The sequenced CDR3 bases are TGTGCCAGCAGGGAGGATCGGGGTGAG. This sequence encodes CASREDRGE. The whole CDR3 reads CASREDRGEQFF. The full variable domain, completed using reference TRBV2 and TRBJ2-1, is EPEVTQTPSHQVTQMGQEVILRCVPISNHLYFYWYRQILGQKVEFLVSFYNNEISEKSEIFDDQFSVERPDGSNFTLKIRSTKLEDSAMYFCASREDRGEQFFGPGTRLTVL.

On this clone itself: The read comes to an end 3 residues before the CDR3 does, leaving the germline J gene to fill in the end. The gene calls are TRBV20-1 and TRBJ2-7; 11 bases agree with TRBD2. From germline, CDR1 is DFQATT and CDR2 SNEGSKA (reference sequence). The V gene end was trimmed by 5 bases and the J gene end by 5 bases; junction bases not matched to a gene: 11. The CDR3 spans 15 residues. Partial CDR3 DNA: TGCAGTGCTGACCAACTAGCGGGAGAGAATGACGAG. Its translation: CSADQLAGENDE. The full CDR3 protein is CSADQLAGENDEQYF.